This T cell receptor beta chain was captured by sequencing in a study of blood T cell repertoires in COVID-19. Deletions cut 6 bases from V and 8 bases from J, with 22 bases between. The CDR3 has 15 amino acids. Germline V gene data show CDR1 as LGHNT and CDR2 as FRNRAP. The data were produced by immunoSEQ multiplex PCR, yet TCRdb's version contains in-frame clones alone and is incomplete. The sample holds hundreds of thousands of clones, about 89% seen once. The sample comprised peripheral blood. The rearrangement links TRBV12-5 to TRBJ1-2, with TRBD1 as a possible D gene (5 bases). This sequence originates from a man aged 40-49 years with acute or convalescent COVID-19. In DNA form, the CDR3 reads TGTGCTAGTGGCCAACAGGCGTCCTTGGGGGGAGGCTACACCTTC. As protein: CASGQQASLGGGYTF.